The 16 T cell receptor beta chains in this list originate from one sample, sequenced in a study of blood T cells in healthy people across ages. A second PCR, run for about 6 to 11 cycles, used a sample-barcoded 5' primer plus a J-beta primer mix. Each CDR3 protein is one row after TCRdb ran MiXCR on the 5' RACE reads. The sample gives some 730,000 distinct CDR3 sequences, 20% to 25% of which show up once; 22% is in the top ten. The sequencing sample was made of blood. Source of these receptors: an older man in good health.

This clonotype was picked up a small number of times. The gene calls are TRBV4-2 and TRBJ2-5; 11 bases agree with TRBD2. The DNA matches TRBJ2-1 better at its end, which makes the J call doubtful. The CDR3 is 17 residues long. Germline lookup yields CDR1 LGHNA and CDR2 YNFKEQ. The CDR3: CASSQVTGTSGDGEQFF. The DNA for the CDR3 is TGTGCCAGCAGCCAGGTAACCGGGACTAGCGGTGATGGTGAGCAGTTCTTC.

The rearrangement uses TRBV5-6 and TRBJ2-5, with D perhaps being TRBD1 or TRBD2 (5 bases each). The DNA matches TRBJ2-7 better at its end, which makes the J call doubtful. Per germline, CDR1 SGHDT and CDR2 YYEEEE. The CDR3 loop spans 13 amino acids. The CDR3 sequence: CASWRQGTNEQYF. DNA of the CDR3: TGTGCCAGCTGGAGGCAGGGTACCAACGAGCAGTACTTC.

This clonotype has only a few counts. The DNA for the CDR3 is TGCAGCGTCGATGGAGCTGCGTCGTGGACGCAGTATTTT. It codes for CSVDGAASWTQYF. The rearrangement joins TRBV29-1 to TRBJ2-3; no definite D call. CDR3 length: 13 amino acids. Germline-derived CDR1 and CDR2 are SQVTM and ANQGSEA. Between the trimmed V and J ends, which lost 6 bases and 9 bases, there was a span of 19 bases.

As for this clonotype: The junction departs from the called germline gene at one end, perhaps through a read error. The chain has TRBV20-1 and TRBJ2-7; 10 bases agree with TRBD2. The J call is in doubt because the DNA end fits TRBJ2-1 better. Germline CDR1 and CDR2: DFQATT and SNEGSKA (reference sequence). This CDR3 contains 16 residues. As DNA, the CDR3 is TGCAGTGCTGGAGATACACTAGCGGGACCGGACAATGAGCAGTTCTTC. It is translated as CSAGDTLAGPDNEQFF.

This clonotype has only a few counts. This sequence joins TRBV10-3 and TRBJ2-5, with no clear D. The J call may be mistaken, given a closer DNA end match to TRBJ2-1. The germline V gene encodes CDR1 ENHRY and CDR2 SYGVKD. The CDR3 spans 12 residues. The CDR3 DNA sequence: TGTGCCATCGGGCCCCTTCTATGGGAGCAGTTCTTC. Translated: CAIGPLLWEQFF.

This rearrangement joins TRBV12-3 or TRBV12-4 to TRBJ1-1; D gene ambiguous. Trimming cost V 5 bases and J 4 bases, with 5 bases left between them. CDR3 length: 11 residues. The CDR3 DNA reads TGTGCCAGCAGTGCGGTCACTGAAGCTTTCTTT. This gives the protein CASSAVTEAFF.

A few counts support this clonotype. This chain uses TRBV3-1 with TRBJ2-1; D possibly corresponds to TRBD1 (7 bases). V gave up 3 bases and J gave up 2 bases, with 8 bases separating them. CDR1 and CDR2 from the germline V gene are LGHDT and YNNKEL (reference sequence). The CDR3 extends over 14 amino acids. This chain's CDR3 is CASSHRGAYNEQFF. The CDR3 coding sequence is TGTGCCAGCAGCCACAGGGGGGCCTACAATGAGCAGTTCTTC.

This clonotype was counted between two and nine times. This chain uses TRBV7-6 with TRBJ2-3; 9 bases are shared with TRBD2. Trimming took 7 bases from V and 2 from J; bases not matched to a gene: 4. The CDR3 has 14 residues. Germline V gene sequence: CDR1 SGHVS, CDR2 FNYEAQ. Here the CDR3 reads CASKGGGATDTQYF. As DNA, the CDR3 is TGTGCCAGCAAGGGCGGGGGGGCCACAGATACGCAGTATTTT.

The chain links TRBV20-1 to TRBJ2-6; no definite D call. Trimming removed 3 bases from V and 2 bases from J, with 2 bases in between. Germline V CDR1 and CDR2: DFQATT, SNEGSKA (reference sequence). The CDR3 covers 12 residues. The CDR3 coding sequence is TGCAGTGCTAGTGCTGGGGCCAACGTCCTGACTTTC. Its protein product is CSASAGANVLTF.

The CDR3 protein is CASSVTGSGTEAFF. In DNA form, the CDR3 reads TGCGCCAGCAGCGTGACAGGGAGCGGGACTGAAGCTTTCTTT. The rearrangement links TRBV5-1 to TRBJ1-1, with 7 bases that match TRBD1. The CDR3 totals 14 residues. Germline lookup yields CDR1 SGHRS and CDR2 YFSETQ. The V segment lost 4 bases and the J segment 5 bases; nucleotides outside the gene matches: 8. The entire variable domain, with the rest obtained from reference TRBV5-1 and TRBJ1-1, is as follows: KAGVTQTPRYLIKTRGQQVTLSCSPISGHRSVSWYQQTPGQGLQFLFEYFSETQRNKGNFPGRFSGRQFSNSRSEMNVSTLELGDSALYLCASSVTGSGTEAFFGQGTRLTVV.

The chain joins TRBV29-1 to TRBJ2-3; 8 nucleotides align to TRBD2. The CDR3 contains 14 residues. V lost 6 bases to trimming and J lost 5 bases; unmatched junction nucleotides: 10. Germline values: CDR1 SQVTM, CDR2 ANQGSEA. The CDR3 DNA reads as TGCAGCGTGCCCCCGGGACTAGGTTTAGATACGCAGTATTTT. It encodes CSVPPGLGLDTQYF.

This clonotype occurred a few times. The chain joins TRBV20-1 to TRBJ2-5; D might be TRBD2 (6 bases). Between the trimmed V and J ends, which lost 5 bases and 2 bases, there was a span of 15 bases. The CDR3 loop spans 14 amino acids. Per the germline V gene, CDR1 is DFQATT and CDR2 is SNEGSKA (reference sequence). CDR3 in DNA: TGCAGTGCTTCCTTAGCGGAGGAACAAGAGACCCAGTACTTC. It codes for CSASLAEEQETQYF.

This clonotype was counted a few times. This sequence joins TRBV6-2 or TRBV6-3 and TRBJ1-5; the D is unclear. Deletions cut 8 bases from V and 0 bases from J, with 11 bases between. The CDR3 loop spans 14 amino acids. From germline, CDR1 is MNHEY and CDR2 SVGEGT. CDR3 protein: CASASVYSNQPQHF. For the CDR3, the DNA is TGTGCCAGCGCTTCGGTTTATAGCAATCAGCCCCAGCATTTT.

This clonotype was found a few times. The genes are TRBV29-1 and TRBJ2-5; TRBD2 might be the D (6 bases). This CDR3 is 10 amino acids long. With 7 bases removed from V and 3 bases from J, the gap between germline ends came to 6 bases. Looked up from germline, CDR1 is SQVTM and CDR2 is ANQGSEA. Written as DNA, the CDR3 is TGCAGCGGACTAGAAGAGACCCAGTACTTC. Amino acids: CSGLEETQYF. Full variable domain (rest looked up from reference TRBV29-1 and TRBJ2-5): SAVISQKPSRDICQRGTSLTIQCQVDSQVTMMFWYRQQPGQSLTLIATANQGSEATYESGFVIDKFPISRPNLTFSTLTVSNMSPEDSSIYLCSGLEETQYFGPGTRLLVL.

This clonotype was seen more than once but under ten times. This chain connects TRBV12-5 to TRBJ2-4, with D unclear. V was trimmed by 5 bases and J by 8 bases, leaving 19 bases between them. CDR1 LGHNT and CDR2 FRNRAP come from the germline V gene. The CDR3 loop spans 15 amino acids. CDR3 nucleotides: TGTGCTAGTGGTCGCGAGCCTTCCCGACCAGACATTCAGTACTTC. It encodes CASGREPSRPDIQYF.

This clonotype was recorded a few times. The rearrangement joins TRBV7-3 to TRBJ1-1; no clear D. The CDR3 runs to 15 residues. The V gene lost 4 bases and the J gene lost 4 bases, with 16 bases spanning the gap. The germline CDR1 and CDR2 sequences are SGHTA and FQGTGA. Here the CDR3 reads CASSSRTSPPTEAFF. As DNA, the CDR3 is TGTGCCAGCAGCTCCAGGACTTCTCCTCCCACTGAAGCTTTCTTT.